The sequence of this T cell receptor (beta chain) was determined in a study of T-cell memory formation after mild COVID-19. Study overall: TCR clusters showed largely donor specificity. Study-wide findings and caveats: Of the contracting clones, CD4+ ones lay mainly in CM and EM, and CD8+ ones in EMRA. The study detected some responding clones in pre-infection memory, suggesting cross-reactive memory joined. Confirmation of SARS-CoV-2 specificity was lacking for second-wave clones peaking day 37.

TCRdb analysed the 5' RACE reads with MiXCR anew, one entry per CDR3 protein. The sample contains around 340,000 distinct CDR3 sequences, approximately 15% of which appear only once. A few counts support this clonotype. Its specificity is unknown. CDR1 is LGHNA and CDR2 is YNFKEQ in the germline V gene. The CDR3 has 12 amino acids. Trimming left V 4 bases short and J 7 bases short, with 7 bases between. The V and J genes are TRBV4-2 and TRBJ2-2; D gene uncertain. The sequence was obtained from a man between 18 and 29 years old who had mild COVID-19 (a few samples of this study predate the infection). Cell type and time point are not known. Sequencing was done on a sample of PBMCs or a T cell subset sorted from them (not recorded which). The CDR3 DNA sequence: TGTGCCAGCAGCCCTCAGGTCGGGGAGCTGTTTTTT. Translated: CASSPQVGELFF.